This passage covers 20 T cell receptor beta chains from one sample sequenced in a study of T cell changes during pregnancy in multiple sclerosis. Method: immunoSEQ multiplex PCR; TCRdb's copy keeps in-frame clones and lacks some. The table records around 96,000 clones, 90% to 95% of them present only once. Here the sequenced sample was peripheral blood, taken in the first trimester of pregnancy. These receptors all stem from a female donor with multiple sclerosis, enrolled in a pregnancy study.

The chain couples TRBV7-6 to TRBJ2-7; TRBD1 aligns across 9 bases. Germline CDR1 SGHVS, CDR2 FNYEAQ. The ends lost 5 bases at V and 4 bases at J; junction bases unmatched: 3. The CDR3 has 13 residues. CDR3 amino acids: CASSLQGAYEQYF. As DNA, the CDR3 is TGTGCCAGCAGCCTACAGGGGGCTTACGAGCAGTACTTC.

The rearrangement joins TRBV15 to TRBJ2-4, with D maybe TRBD1 (6 bases). Germline CDR1 reads LNHNV; CDR2 reads YYDKDF (reference sequence). Trimming removed 0 bases at V and 4 bases at J, with 16 bases between. This CDR3 is 17 amino acids long. This CDR3 reads CATSRDRGRGGKNIQYF. Written as DNA, the CDR3 is TGTGCCACCAGCAGAGATCGGGGAAGAGGGGGAAAAAACATTCAGTACTTC.

The chain joins TRBV5-6 to TRBJ1-5; TRBD1 aligns across 7 bases. V lost 4 bases and J lost 2; bases outside the gene matches: 12. There are 17 residues in the CDR3. In germline, CDR1 is SGHDT, CDR2 YYEEEE. The CDR3 here is CASSRKLNTGGNQPQHF. The CDR3 bases are TGTGCCAGCAGCAGAAAACTTAACACAGGGGGCAATCAGCCCCAGCATTTT.

This chain joins TRBV11-1 and TRBJ2-7, with D tentatively TRBD1 (5 bases). Germline V gene lookup returns CDR1 SGHAT and CDR2 FQDESV (reference sequence). V lost 3 bases, J lost 2 bases, and 11 bases lay in between. This CDR3 contains 14 residues. This CDR3 reads CASSLPTETYEQYF. The CDR3 DNA reads as TGTGCCAGCAGCTTGCCGACAGAGACCTACGAGCAGTACTTC.

This chain links TRBV6-5 with TRBJ2-7; 11 bases align to TRBD1. Germline V lookup: CDR1 MNHEY, CDR2 SVGAGI. J gave up 7 bases and V 6 bases, and 5 bases lay outside the gene matches. The CDR3 runs to 13 residues. Here the CDR3 reads CASSGGTGGEQYF. The CDR3 coding sequence is TGTGCCAGCAGCGGAGGGACAGGGGGAGAGCAGTACTTC.

CDR3 nucleotide sequence: TGCAGCGCGAAGACTAGCGACTACGAGCAGTACTTC. Translated, it gives CSAKTSDYEQYF. V gene TRBV29-1 combines with J gene TRBJ2-7; 8 bases align to TRBD2. CDR3 size: 12 residues. The V gene's germline CDR1 is SQVTM and CDR2 ANQGSEA. J gave up 3 bases and V 7 bases, and 5 bases lay outside the gene matches.

The V gene is TRBV6-5, the J gene TRBJ2-1; TRBD1 matches at 10 bases. The CDR3 spans 15 residues. The V gene's germline CDR1 is MNHEY and CDR2 SVGAGI. V lost 6 bases, J lost 8 bases, and 10 bases stayed unmatched. CDR3 sequence reads: CASRSLTGGLYEQFF. CDR3 nucleotides: TGTGCCAGCAGAAGCCTGACAGGGGGCCTATATGAGCAGTTCTTC.

The chain links TRBV27 to TRBJ1-1; no reliable D call. Germline CDR1 reads MNHEY; CDR2 reads SMNVEV (reference sequence). The CDR3 spans 12 residues. Trimming took 0 bases from V and 4 from J, leaving 3 bases between them. The CDR3 DNA is TGTGCCAGCAGTTTATCCGGCACTGAAGCTTTCTTT. It translates to CASSLSGTEAFF.

J is TRBJ1-1 and V is TRBV18; tentative D call: TRBD1 (5 bases). The CDR3 length is 14 residues. Trimming stripped 6 bases from V and 5 bases from J, with 16 bases between. CDR1 is KGHSH, CDR2 LQKENI, per germline. The CDR3 DNA sequence: TGTGCCAGCTCGGAGACAGCGATTAGAACTGAAGCTTTCTTT. This sequence encodes CASSETAIRTEAFF.

The chain combines TRBV4-2 with TRBJ1-6, with TRBD1 matching 9 bases. Trimming cost V 8 bases and J 7 bases; bases outside gene matches: 9. The CDR3 consists of 15 residues. The germline gives CDR1 LGHNA, CDR2 YNFKEQ. This CDR3 reads CASGPGQGNNSPLHF. The DNA for the CDR3 is TGTGCCAGCGGGCCGGGACAGGGAAACAATTCACCCCTCCACTTT.

This sequence joins TRBV7-9 and TRBJ1-3, with a tentative D call TRBD1 (5 bases). V was shortened by 5 bases and J by 0 bases, with 11 bases between the two germline ends. Germline V gene data show CDR1 as SEHNR and CDR2 as FQNEAQ (reference sequence). This CDR3 spans 15 amino acids. The CDR3 DNA reads as TGTGCCAGCAGCGCCGGGGGGAGCTCTGGAAACACCATATATTTT. It is translated as CASSAGGSSGNTIYF.

There are a few counts of this clone. V is TRBV6-4 and J is TRBJ1-6; 9 nucleotides agree with TRBD1. The V gene's germline CDR1 is MRHNA and CDR2 SNTAGT. V trimming: 3 bases; J trimming: 9 bases; junction bases outside the gene matches: 6. This CDR3 region has 15 residues. CDR3 residues: CASSETQGAGSPLHF. CDR3 coding DNA: TGTGCCAGCAGTGAGACACAGGGGGCAGGTTCACCCCTCCACTTT.

The chain couples TRBV10-3 to TRBJ1-5; no definite D call. Germline V CDR1 and CDR2: ENHRY, SYGVKD. V was cut by 4 bases and J by 2 bases, with 9 bases left in between. The CDR3 has 14 residues. The CDR3, as DNA: TGTGCCATCAGTGCAGATCTTGGCAATCAGCCCCAGCATTTT. Protein: CAISADLGNQPQHF.

This clone was picked up one time. The chain uses TRBV5-5 and TRBJ2-1; D call uncertain. Germline values: CDR1 SGHKS, CDR2 YYEKEE (reference sequence). Trimming removed 0 bases from V and 9 bases from J, with 7 bases in between. There are 12 residues in the CDR3. CDR3 sequence reads: CASSLASFEQFF. The CDR3 bases are TGTGCCAGCAGCTTGGCCTCGTTTGAGCAGTTCTTC.

V gene TRBV7-3 combines with J gene TRBJ2-5, with D tentatively TRBD2 (7 bases). The germline CDR1 and CDR2 sequences are SGHTA and FQGTGA. CDR3 length: 14 amino acids. The V end was cut by 5 bases, the J end by 4 bases, with 14 bases between. As DNA, the CDR3 is TGTGCCAGCAGCCCTGGGGGGGGCCGAGAGACCCAGTACTTC. Translation gives CASSPGGGRETQYF. Full variable domain (remainder filled in from reference TRBV7-3 and TRBJ2-5): GAGVSQTPSNKVTEKGKYVELRCDPISGHTALYWYRQSLGQGPEFLIYFQGTGAADDSGLPNDRFFAVRPEGSVSTLKIQRTERGDSAVYLCASSPGGGRETQYFGPGTRLLVL.

As for this clone: The same CDR3 is also encoded by other DNA sequences in this sample. This chain connects TRBV9 to TRBJ1-4; TRBD1 agrees at 8 bases. The V gene's germline CDR1 is SGDLS and CDR2 YYNGEE. This CDR3 comprises 15 residues. V was clipped by 5 bases and J by 5 bases; unmatched bases: 8. The CDR3 here is CASSGTGTGNEKLFF. The CDR3 DNA follows: TGTGCCAGCAGTGGTACTGGGACAGGAAATGAAAAACTGTTTTTT.

The chain links TRBV4-1 to TRBJ1-6, with no clear D. CDR1 and CDR2 from the germline V gene are MGHRA and YSYEKL. Trimming left V 3 bases short and J 10 bases short, with 13 bases between. This CDR3 spans 14 amino acids. The chain's CDR3 is CASSHEISGSPLHF. CDR3 DNA: TGCGCCAGCAGCCATGAAATCAGCGGGTCACCCCTCCACTTT.

The rearrangement links TRBV27 to TRBJ1-2, with D unclear. The germline V gene has CDR1 MNHEY and CDR2 SMNVEV (reference sequence). V was trimmed by 6 bases and J by 2 bases, leaving 16 bases between them. The CDR3 loop spans 15 amino acids. CDR3 nucleotides: TGTGCCAGCAGCCCCAATCCGGTTCTAAACTATGGCTACACCTTC. Protein: CASSPNPVLNYGYTF.

V and J are TRBV4-1 and TRBJ2-7; D is possibly TRBD1 (5 bases). Germline assignment: CDR1 MGHRA and CDR2 YSYEKL. The CDR3 totals 14 residues. Trimming took 3 bases from V and 2 from J, leaving 11 bases between them. Here the CDR3 reads CASSHPGATYEQYF. CDR3 bases: TGCGCCAGCAGCCACCCTGGGGCCACCTACGAGCAGTACTTC.

The V gene is TRBV29-1, the J gene TRBJ2-5, with D unclear. This CDR3 contains 11 residues. From germline, CDR1 is SQVTM and CDR2 ANQGSEA. Trimming took 7 bases from V and 2 from J, leaving 8 bases between them. CDR3 sequence reads: CSGLEQETQYF. The CDR3 DNA sequence: TGCAGCGGCTTGGAGCAAGAGACCCAGTACTTC.